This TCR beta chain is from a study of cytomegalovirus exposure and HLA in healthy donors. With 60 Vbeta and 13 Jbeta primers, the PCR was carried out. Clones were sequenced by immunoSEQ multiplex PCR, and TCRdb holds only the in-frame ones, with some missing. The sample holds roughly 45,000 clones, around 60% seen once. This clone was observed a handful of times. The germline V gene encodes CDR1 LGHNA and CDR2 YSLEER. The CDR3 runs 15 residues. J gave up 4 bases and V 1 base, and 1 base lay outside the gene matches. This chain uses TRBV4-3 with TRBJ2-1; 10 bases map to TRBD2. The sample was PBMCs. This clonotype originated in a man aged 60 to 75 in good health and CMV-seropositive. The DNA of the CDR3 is TGCGCCAGCAGCCAAGTAGCGGGGGGTTACAATGAGCAGTTCTTC. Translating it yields CASSQVAGGYNEQFF.